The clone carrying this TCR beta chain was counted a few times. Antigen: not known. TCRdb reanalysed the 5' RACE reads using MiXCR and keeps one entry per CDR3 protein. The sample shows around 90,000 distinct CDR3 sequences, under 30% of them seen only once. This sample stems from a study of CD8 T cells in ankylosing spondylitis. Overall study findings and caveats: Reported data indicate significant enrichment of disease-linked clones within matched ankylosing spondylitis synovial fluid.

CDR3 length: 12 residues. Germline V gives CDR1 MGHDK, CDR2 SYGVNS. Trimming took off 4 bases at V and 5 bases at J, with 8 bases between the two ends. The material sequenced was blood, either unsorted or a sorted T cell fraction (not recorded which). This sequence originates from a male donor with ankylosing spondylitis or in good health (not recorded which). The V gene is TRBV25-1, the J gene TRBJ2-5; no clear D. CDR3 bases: TGTGCCAGCAGTGGAGACTCGGAGACCCAGTACTTC. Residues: CASSGDSETQYF.